The rows below give T cell receptor beta chains drawn from one sample of a study of CD8 T cells in Susac syndrome. One entry per CDR3 protein, called by TCRdb with MiXCR from the immunoSEQ multiplex PCR reads. The table has about 180,000 distinct CDR3 sequences, about 96% seen once. Source material: CD4+ T cells from PBMCs. Receptors originate from a human donor with Susac syndrome. The conserved cysteine and the conserved F or W are not part of the CDR3 here.

j_call v_call cdr3_length cdr3_aa
TRBJ2-7 TRBV15 12 ATSRDVGPYEQY
TRBJ1-2 TRBV20-1 10 SGLQGADGYT
TRBJ2-5 TRBV20-1 13 SARDIQGSQETQY
TRBJ1-1 TRBV5-4 11 ASSLDSHTEAF
TRBJ2-7 TRBV20-1 11 SAPTGSLHEQY
TRBJ2-7 TRBV6-6 13 ASSYSSQSTYEQY
TRBJ2-2 TRBV6-4 13 ASSVSGGTTGELF
TRBJ2-7 TRBV7-2 13 ASSLVAGGSYEQY
TRBJ1-1 TRBV20-1 13 SARGDRLLNTEAF
TRBJ2-2 TRBV7-2 18 ASSLVPGGVTGAVTGELF